One and the same sample provided the 24 T cell receptor beta chains below, sequenced in a study of Ad26.COV2.S vaccination and SARS-CoV-2 variants. Indicated treatment: around 19 received Ad26.COV2.S at low or high dose, single or two shots; several received placebo; per-sample allocation not given. Day 63 following the first vaccine or placebo injection was when the samples were taken. The table came from immunoSEQ multiplex PCR; TCRdb's copy has only in-frame clones and leaves some out. The data hold about 350,000 clones, with 85% to 90% observed a single time. The sample here was peripheral blood, taken in a trial of Ad26.COV2.S vaccine versus placebo. The receptors derive from a person between 18 and 65 years old who received the Ad26.COV2.S COVID-19 vaccine or a placebo.

V usage is TRBV9 and J usage is TRBJ2-5; possibly TRBD1 for D (5 bases). CDR1 is SGDLS and CDR2 is YYNGEE in the germline V gene. The V end lost 0 bases, the J end lost 3 bases, and 9 bases lay between the germline ends. This CDR3 has 14 amino acids. CDR3 amino acids: CASSVGQGKETQYF. The CDR3 region has the DNA TGTGCCAGCAGCGTAGGGCAGGGAAAAGAGACCCAGTACTTC.

The CDR3 nucleotides read TGTGCCAGCAGCTTAACGGGTTACGAGCAGTACTTC. This encodes CASSLTGYEQYF. The rearrangement uses TRBV11-2 and TRBJ2-7, with unresolved D. CDR1 and CDR2 from the germline V gene are SGHAT and FQNNGV. The CDR3 is 12 amino acids. V lost 2 bases to trimming and J lost 4 bases, with 6 bases between them.

V usage is TRBV19 and J usage is TRBJ2-2, with D possibly TRBD1 on 6 matching bases. The CDR3 is made up of 16 amino acids. Germline CDR1 LNHDA, CDR2 SQIVND (reference sequence). The V and J ends lost 0 bases and 7 bases respectively, with 15 bases between them. The CDR3 reads CASSIDDTGPNGELFF. The CDR3 DNA sequence: TGTGCCAGTAGTATAGATGACACAGGGCCGAACGGGGAGCTGTTTTTT.

J is TRBJ2-7 and V is TRBV12-3 or TRBV12-4; the D gene is possibly TRBD2 (5 bases). CDR3 length equals 12 residues. V dropped 1 base and J dropped 7 bases, with 8 bases sitting between them. In DNA form, the CDR3 reads TGTGCCAGCAGTTTAGGGGAGAGAGAGCAGTACTTC. Amino acid sequence: CASSLGEREQYF.

The J gene is TRBJ2-3, the V gene TRBV19, with 8 positions matching TRBD1. There are 14 residues in the CDR3. Trimming took 9 bases from V and 4 from J; bases not matched to a gene: 9. Germline values: CDR1 LNHDA, CDR2 SQIVND (reference sequence). CDR3 bases: TGTGCCAGCGGGCAGGACAGGGACCCAGATACGCAGTATTTT. Its translation is CASGQDRDPDTQYF.

The chain combines TRBV5-1 with TRBJ2-2; D possibly corresponds to TRBD1 (6 bases). Germline CDR1 reads SGHRS; CDR2 reads YFSETQ. Trimming removed 0 bases at V and 7 bases at J, with 10 bases between. This CDR3 comprises 14 residues. The CDR3 sequence: CASSLATGFGELFF. For the CDR3, the DNA is TGCGCCAGCAGCTTGGCTACAGGGTTCGGGGAGCTGTTTTTT.

This clone was seen a few times. V is TRBV27 and J is TRBJ1-5; 7 nucleotides line up with TRBD1. V lost 8 bases to trimming and J lost 8 bases; unmatched junction nucleotides: 15. Germline V gene data show CDR1 as MNHEY and CDR2 as SMNVEV (reference sequence). The CDR3 has 15 amino acids. This CDR3 reads CASSSGRGRFEPQHF. The CDR3 nucleotides read TGTGCCAGCTCCTCAGGAAGGGGGCGTTTTGAGCCCCAGCATTTT.

V usage is TRBV27 and J usage is TRBJ2-7; 7 nucleotides align to TRBD1. Germline V gene lookup returns CDR1 MNHEY and CDR2 SMNVEV (reference sequence). This CDR3 comprises 14 residues. J lost 2 bases, V lost 5 bases, and 6 bases had no gene match. The DNA of the CDR3 is TGTGCCAGCAGTCCGACAGGGTACGCCTACGAGCAGTACTTC. Residues: CASSPTGYAYEQYF.

This sequence joins TRBV5-1 and TRBJ2-7, with 8 bases identical to TRBD1. CDR1 is SGHRS and CDR2 is YFSETQ in the germline V gene. V shed 1 base and J 7 bases; nucleotides not matched to a gene: 7. The CDR3 covers 14 residues. The CDR3 DNA sequence: TGCGCCAGCAGCTTGAGGACAGGGCCCAGGGAGCAGTACTTC. It is translated as CASSLRTGPREQYF.

The chain couples TRBV19 to TRBJ1-2, with TRBD1 matching over 8 bases. Germline V gene sequence: CDR1 LNHDA, CDR2 SQIVND (reference sequence). The CDR3 is 14 residues long. V was pared by 4 bases and J by 5 bases, with 6 bases of the junction left unmatched. CDR3 protein: CASSTPGQEYGYTF. The CDR3 nucleotides read TGTGCCAGTAGTACTCCGGGACAGGAGTATGGCTACACCTTC.

V and J are TRBV18 and TRBJ2-1; a weak D match, TRBD1 (6 bases). Germline assignment: CDR1 KGHSH and CDR2 LQKENI. The V gene lost 3 bases and the J gene lost 4 bases, with 13 bases spanning the gap. The CDR3 runs 15 residues. CDR3 in DNA: TGTGCCAGCTCACCGGACAGCCAGCGTTACAATGAGCAGTTCTTC. Translation gives CASSPDSQRYNEQFF.

On this clone itself: Different DNA sequences within this sample yield the same CDR3. J is TRBJ2-7 and V is TRBV19; TRBD1 is a possible D gene (6 bases). Trimming stripped 6 bases from V and 0 bases from J, with 12 bases between. The V gene's germline CDR1 is LNHDA and CDR2 SQIVND (reference sequence). The CDR3 consists of 14 residues. Here the CDR3 DNA reads TGTGCCAGTAGCCCAACAGGGAGCTCCTACGAGCAGTACTTC. As protein: CASSPTGSSYEQYF.

Of note for this clone: Other DNA variants within this sample encode the same CDR3. This chain joins TRBV18 and TRBJ2-7; 9 bases are shared with TRBD1. The V gene end was trimmed by 3 bases and the J gene end by 4 bases; junction bases not matched to a gene: 4. From germline, CDR1 is KGHSH and CDR2 LQKENI. CDR3 length equals 14 residues. The CDR3 DNA follows: TGTGCCAGCTCACCGGGGACAGGGAGTTACGAGCAGTACTTC. It yields the protein CASSPGTGSYEQYF.

This clone has just one count. V gene TRBV5-1 combines with J gene TRBJ2-7; 9 nucleotides agree with TRBD1. The V segment lost 2 bases and the J segment 2 bases; nucleotides outside the gene matches: 2. This CDR3 contains 14 residues. Germline V gene lookup returns CDR1 SGHRS and CDR2 YFSETQ. For the CDR3, the DNA is TGCGCCAGCAGCTTTGACAGGGGGGCCTACGAGCAGTACTTC. Its translation is CASSFDRGAYEQYF. Using reference TRBV5-1 and TRBJ2-7 for the parts outside the CDR3, the full variable domain is KAGVTQTPRYLIKTRGQQVTLSCSPISGHRSVSWYQQTPGQGLQFLFEYFSETQRNKGNFPGRFSGRQFSNSRSEMNVSTLELGDSALYLCASSFDRGAYEQYFGPGTRLTVT.

The chain recombines TRBV6-2 or TRBV6-3 with TRBJ2-5; TRBD2 matches at 8 bases. Germline lookup yields CDR1 MNHEY and CDR2 SVGEGT. The junction had 7 bases not matched to a gene; V was cut back by 5 bases and J by 2 bases. This CDR3 has 15 amino acids. CDR3 residues: CASSPLGGRQETQYF. CDR3 sequence (DNA): TGTGCCAGCAGTCCCCTGGGCGGGAGGCAAGAGACCCAGTACTTC.

The gene calls are TRBV2 and TRBJ1-6; TRBD1 matches at 7 bases. Germline V gene lookup returns CDR1 SNHLY and CDR2 FYNNEI. V shed 7 bases, J shed 7 bases, and the junction held 10 bases outside the gene matches. CDR3 length equals 15 residues. The CDR3 reads CASTHDRVWNSPLHF. DNA of the CDR3: TGTGCCAGCACCCACGACAGGGTTTGGAATTCACCCCTCCACTTT.

CDR3 nucleotide sequence: TGTGCCAGCAGCCAAGATAGGGACATTGGCGAGCAGTTCTTC. Protein product: CASSQDRDIGEQFF. The rearrangement uses TRBV3-1 (or the pseudogene TRBV3-2) and TRBJ2-1, with D perhaps matching TRBD1 (6 bases). CDR1 is LGHDT and CDR2 is YNNKEL in the germline V gene (reference sequence). With 0 bases removed from V and 10 bases from J, the gap between germline ends came to 13 bases. CDR3 length: 14 residues.

The V gene is TRBV4-2, the J gene TRBJ1-1, with D possibly matching TRBD1 (6 bases). This CDR3 has 15 residues. Trimming left V 4 bases short and J 3 bases short, with 15 bases between. The germline V gene encodes CDR1 LGHNA and CDR2 YNFKEQ. The CDR3 region is CASSPHRGPDTEAFF. CDR3 DNA: TGTGCCAGCAGCCCCCATCGGGGGCCGGACACTGAAGCTTTCTTT.

This chain uses TRBV4-1 with TRBJ1-2, with no clear D. The germline CDR1 and CDR2 sequences are MGHRA and YSYEKL. The CDR3 runs to 15 residues. Trimming stripped 1 base from V and 2 bases from J, with 11 bases between. The CDR3: CASSQVVVTNYGYTF. CDR3 in DNA: TGCGCCAGCAGCCAAGTGGTGGTAACGAACTATGGCTACACCTTC.

The chain carries TRBV3-1 (or the pseudogene TRBV3-2) and TRBJ1-1; TRBD1 agrees at 11 bases. The ends lost 6 bases at V and 3 bases at J; junction bases unmatched: 9. The CDR3 contains 16 residues. CDR1 and CDR2 from the germline V gene are LGHDT and YNNKEL (reference sequence). The CDR3, as DNA: TGTGCCAGCAGGCGGAGGACAGGGGGCGGGGACACTGAAGCTTTCTTT. Amino acid sequence: CASRRRTGGGDTEAFF.

The chain is built from TRBV27 and TRBJ1-1; a weak D match, TRBD1 (5 bases). Trimming shortened V by 6 bases and J by 6 bases, and 23 bases separated the two germline ends. This CDR3 region has 16 residues. In germline, CDR1 is MNHEY, CDR2 SMNVEV (reference sequence). The CDR3 here is CASSRPGTYSVAEAFF. The CDR3 bases are TGTGCCAGCAGCCGGCCCGGGACTTACTCGGTGGCTGAAGCTTTCTTT.

V is TRBV7-2 and J is TRBJ2-5; D ambiguous. V was pared by 5 bases and J by 5 bases, with 18 bases between. The CDR3 consists of 15 residues. Germline CDR1 is SGHTA and CDR2 is FQGNSA. The CDR3 loop is CASSRGWGNGETQYF. In nucleotides, the CDR3 is TGTGCCAGCAGCCGCGGCTGGGGTAATGGCGAGACCCAGTACTTC. Full variable domain (missing parts from reference TRBV7-2 and TRBJ2-5): GAGVSQSPSNKVTEKGKDVELRCDPISGHTALYWYRQSLGQGLEFLIYFQGNSAPDKSGLPSDRFSAERTGGSVSTLTIQRTQQEDSAVYLCASSRGWGNGETQYFGPGTRLLVL.

The J gene is TRBJ2-7, the V gene TRBV13; TRBD1 matches at 8 bases. Trimming removed 5 bases from V and 7 bases from J; junction bases left unmatched: 10. The V gene's germline CDR1 is PRHDT and CDR2 FYEKMQ (reference sequence). The CDR3 extends over 14 amino acids. The CDR3 loop is CASSPDRERREQYF. The DNA for the CDR3 is TGTGCCAGCAGCCCGGACAGGGAGCGTCGGGAGCAGTACTTC. The full variable domain, rest sourced from reference TRBV13 and TRBJ2-7, is AAGVIQSPRHLIKEKRETATLKCYPIPRHDTVYWYQQGPGQDPQFLISFYEKMQSDKGSIPDRFSAQQFSDYHSELNMSSLELGDSALYFCASSPDRERREQYFGPGTRLTVT.

This clone was found once. The rearrangement uses TRBV19 and TRBJ2-7; no firm D call. The CDR3 is 13 residues long. Germline-derived CDR1 and CDR2 are LNHDA and SQIVND (reference sequence). V lost 4 bases to trimming and J lost 2 bases, with 9 bases between them. The CDR3 region has the DNA TGTGCCAGTAGTAAAGAGCCGACCTACGAGCAGTACTTC. Its protein is CASSKEPTYEQYF.